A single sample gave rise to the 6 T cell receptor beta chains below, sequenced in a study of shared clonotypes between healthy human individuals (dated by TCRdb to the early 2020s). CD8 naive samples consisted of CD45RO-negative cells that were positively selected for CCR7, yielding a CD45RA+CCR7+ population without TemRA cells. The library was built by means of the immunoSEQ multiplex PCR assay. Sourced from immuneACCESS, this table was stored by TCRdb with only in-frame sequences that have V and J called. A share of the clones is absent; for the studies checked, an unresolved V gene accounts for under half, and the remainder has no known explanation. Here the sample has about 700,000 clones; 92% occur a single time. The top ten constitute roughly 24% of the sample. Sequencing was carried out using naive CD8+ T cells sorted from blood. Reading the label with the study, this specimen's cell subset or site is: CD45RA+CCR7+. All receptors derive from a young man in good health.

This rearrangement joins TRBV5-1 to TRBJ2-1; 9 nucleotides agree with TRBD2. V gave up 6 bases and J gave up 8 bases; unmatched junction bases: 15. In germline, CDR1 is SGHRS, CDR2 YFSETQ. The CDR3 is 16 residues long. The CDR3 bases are TGCGCCAGCAACACCCCTCGGGCGGGAGGGGACCATGAGCAGTTCTTC. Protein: CASNTPRAGGDHEQFF. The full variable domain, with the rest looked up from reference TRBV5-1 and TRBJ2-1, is KAGVTQTPRYLIKTRGQQVTLSCSPISGHRSVSWYQQTPGQGLQFLFEYFSETQRNKGNFPGRFSGRQFSNSRSEMNVSTLELGDSALYLCASNTPRAGGDHEQFFGPGTRLTVL.

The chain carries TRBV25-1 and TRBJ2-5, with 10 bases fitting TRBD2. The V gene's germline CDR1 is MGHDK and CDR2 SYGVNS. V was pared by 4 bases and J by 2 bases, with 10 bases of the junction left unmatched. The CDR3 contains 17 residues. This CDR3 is CASSAGLASPLQETQYF. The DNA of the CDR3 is TGTGCCAGCAGTGCGGGACTAGCGTCCCCTCTGCAAGAGACCCAGTACTTC.

CDR3 residues: CAVTKREGPTFRTDTQYF. The CDR3 DNA reads as TGTGCCGTCACCAAACGGGAGGGCCCCACGTTCCGCACAGATACGCAGTATTTT. V is TRBV2 and J is TRBJ2-3; 8 nucleotides line up with TRBD2. Germline trimming cut 11 bases from V and 1 base from J; bases unmatched to any gene: 20. The CDR3 length is 18 residues. Looked up from germline, CDR1 is SNHLY and CDR2 is FYNNEI.

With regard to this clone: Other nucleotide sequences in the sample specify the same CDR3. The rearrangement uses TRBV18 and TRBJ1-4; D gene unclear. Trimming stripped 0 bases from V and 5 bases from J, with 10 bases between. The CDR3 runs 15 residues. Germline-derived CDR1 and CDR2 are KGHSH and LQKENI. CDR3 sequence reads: CASSPPNGINEKLFF. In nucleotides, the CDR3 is TGTGCCAGCTCACCACCCAACGGGATAAATGAAAAACTGTTTTTT.

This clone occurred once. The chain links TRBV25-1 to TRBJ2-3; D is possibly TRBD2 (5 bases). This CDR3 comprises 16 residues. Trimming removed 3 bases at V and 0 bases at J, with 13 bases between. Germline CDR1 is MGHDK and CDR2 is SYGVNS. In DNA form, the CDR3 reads TGTGCCAGCAGTGAGTGGCGGGCCTCTAGCACAGATACGCAGTATTTT. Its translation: CASSEWRASSTDTQYF. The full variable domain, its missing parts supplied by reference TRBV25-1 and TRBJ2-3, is EADIYQTPRYLVIGTGKKITLECSQTMGHDKMYWYQQDPGMELHLIHYSYGVNSTEKGDLSSESTVSRIRTEHFPLTLESARPSHTSQYLCASSEWRASSTDTQYFGPGTRLTVL.

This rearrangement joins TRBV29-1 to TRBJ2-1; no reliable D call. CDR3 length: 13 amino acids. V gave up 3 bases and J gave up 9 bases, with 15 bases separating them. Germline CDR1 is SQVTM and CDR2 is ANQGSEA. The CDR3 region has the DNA TGCAGCGTTGAGAAACCCAGTCGGTTTGAGCAGTTCTTC. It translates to CSVEKPSRFEQFF.